This entry is about one T cell receptor (beta chain). The antigen remains undetermined. This entry comes from a study of T cell responses to AZD1222 COVID-19 vaccine. The CDR3 consists of 14 residues. V was cut by 4 bases and J by 3 bases, with 12 bases left in between. Looked up from germline, CDR1 is KGHSH and CDR2 is LQKENI. Produced via immunoSEQ multiplex PCR; TCRdb's table is partial and in-frame only. Of tens of thousands of clones in the sample, roughly 90% are singletons; the top ten hold 6.9%. Whole-study findings and limits: After the peak T cell response, and only then, were repertoires sampled. Mostly white British, mostly female donors; authors suggested clonal diversity may be underestimated.

This TCR was recovered from an adult who received the AZD1222 COVID-19 vaccine. This specimen was peripheral blood, taken 28 days after the second AZD1222 dose. J is TRBJ1-1 and V is TRBV18, with TRBD1 as a possible D gene (6 bases). CDR3 coding DNA: TGTGCCAGCTCACTGAACAGGGACGACACTGAAGCTTTCTTT. Amino acids: CASSLNRDDTEAFF.